This T cell receptor (beta chain) was obtained from a study of T cells in Graves' hyperthyroidism and ophthalmopathy. Hyperthyroidism in the patients, aged 18 to 65, was newly diagnosed and under 2 months in duration. It was uncontrolled infection, other autoimmune disease, pregnancy or lactation that excluded patients. When hyperthyroidism was first diagnosed, the blood sample was taken, preceding any ophthalmopathy symptoms. There were TCR beta CDR3 regions amplified from RNA transcripts. In the first-round RT-PCR of the TCR CDR3, the HTBI primer set was used. TCRdb reprocessed the multiplex PCR reads with MiXCR, giving one entry per CDR3 protein. The table shows some 600,000 distinct CDR3 sequences, with roughly 13% occurring only once. Study findings and constraints: Blood also showed most of the thyroid clonotypes that were expanded above 0.001.

The germline V gene encodes CDR1 DFQATT and CDR2 SNEGSKA (reference sequence). This CDR3 has 18 amino acids. Deletions cut 0 bases from V and 10 bases from J, with 25 bases between. This clonotype appeared many times. Its antigen is not identified. The sequenced material came from blood. The chain joins TRBV20-1 to TRBJ1-6; D is perhaps TRBD1 (6 bases). The receptor was derived from a young woman with Graves' hyperthyroidism that later progressed to Graves' ophthalmopathy. This chain's CDR3 is CSARDQLGLLSRGSPLHF. DNA for the CDR3: TGCAGTGCTAGAGATCAGTTGGGACTTCTATCCAGGGGCTCACCCCTCCACTTT.